This section outlines one T cell receptor beta chain sequence together with its context. What it binds is unknown. The record originates from a study of chemoradiotherapy in HPV16-positive cancers. Study information: Two HPV16-positive patients' cells yielded candidate HPV-specific clones and common motifs.

Study-wide results and caveats: Candidate HPV-specific clones and E7-related TCR motifs grew in tumor during treatment.

This CDR3 has 13 residues. V shed 3 bases and J shed 6 bases, with 9 bases lying between them. CDR1 is SNHLY, CDR2 FYNNEI, per germline. Samples were taken several times over chemoradiotherapy. Measured with immunoSEQ multiplex PCR; TCRdb has only the in-frame clones, and not every one. The repertoire holds tens of thousands of clones, with around nine tenths as singletons. This material consisted of blood, taken from a patient who underwent chemoradiotherapy. The clonotype comes from a human donor with HPV-associated anogenital cancer. The chain joins TRBV2 to TRBJ1-5; unclear D gene. The DNA for the CDR3 is TGTGCCAGCAGTGAGGGGTACCGTCAGCCCCAGCATTTT. This gives the protein CASSEGYRQPQHF.